This T cell receptor (beta chain) was captured by sequencing in a study of lymphopenia after photon versus proton radiotherapy. Regarding the study as a whole: Relative stability marked proton patients; photon patients lost diversity and naive cells. Oligoclonal CD8+ Temra expansion after nadir drove photon patients' diversity drop. Authors raise, but do not show, better survival with proton therapy.

Notes on this clone: The antigen is not known.

Here immunoSEQ multiplex PCR was the method, and the copy in TCRdb shows in-frame clones only, minus some. Among some 29,000 clones listed, about 91% were seen once. The sequence was obtained from a woman aged 55-69 years with cholangiocarcinoma. Some clones in this sample may be carry-over from other donors' samples. Source: peripheral blood, taken from a patient treated with proton-based radiotherapy.

As DNA, the CDR3 is TGTGCCAGCAGCTTTGCGACGGGTGAAGCTTTCTTT. Residues: CASSFATGEAFF. This rearrangement joins TRBV7-2 to TRBJ1-1; D call uncertain. CDR3 size: 12 residues. Germline-derived CDR1 and CDR2 are SGHTA and FQGNSA. The V gene lost 3 bases and the J gene lost 7 bases, with 9 bases spanning the gap.